This T cell receptor beta chain is drawn from a study of metastatic and nonmetastatic thyroid tumors. Study details: A comparison of repertoires was made across blood and tumor or nodule tissue from malignant and benign thyroid patients.

No treatment of any kind had been given to any patient before thyroid surgery. TCRdb called clones again from the PCR reads with MiXCR. Of about 93,000 clones in the sample, 9.5% to 15% were seen once. At least ten counts were recorded for this clone. This CDR3 has 18 amino acids. Trimming cost V 1 base and J 1 base; bases outside gene matches: 10. Germline assignment: CDR1 LGHNA and CDR2 YSLEER. This clonotype was sampled from a female donor with papillary thyroid cancer or a benign thyroid nodule (not recorded which). Some clones in this sample may be carry-over from other donors' samples. Sequenced material: blood. V usage is TRBV4-3 and J usage is TRBJ2-1; 7 bases match TRBD2. CDR3: CASSQGATLAASYNEQFF. In DNA, the CDR3 is TGCGCCAGCAGCCAAGGGGCTACCCTAGCGGCTTCCTACAATGAGCAGTTCTTC.